The 27 T cell receptor beta chains presented below share a single source sample, sequenced in a study of OX40 agonist ivuxolimab in advanced cancers. Measured with immunoSEQ multiplex PCR; TCRdb has only the in-frame clones, and not every one. The table shows over 60,000 clones, with approximately 91% occurring only once. The input for sequencing was CD4+ or CD8+ T cells sorted from blood, taken in a trial of the OX40 agonist ivuxolimab. The receptors originated from an adult with an advanced solid tumor such as melanoma, head and neck, liver or kidney cancer.

The CDR3 loop is CASSYETSVEQYF. The CDR3, as DNA: TGTGCCAGCAGTTACGAGACTAGCGTCGAGCAGTACTTC. The gene calls are TRBV2 and TRBJ2-7; the match to TRBD2 covers 8 bases. Looked up from germline, CDR1 is SNHLY and CDR2 is FYNNEI. This CDR3 spans 13 amino acids. V lost 5 bases, J lost 6 bases, and 6 bases stayed unmatched.

The rearrangement uses TRBV10-3 and TRBJ2-1; possible D gene TRBD2, 5 bases. The germline gives CDR1 ENHRY, CDR2 SYGVKD. Trimming removed 0 bases at V and 9 bases at J, with 6 bases between. The CDR3 totals 12 residues. The DNA for the CDR3 is TGTGCCATCAGTGAGTCGAGCGGTGAGCAGTTCTTC. It codes for CAISESSGEQFF.

The chain uses TRBV30 and TRBJ2-5, with D tentatively TRBD1 or TRBD2 (5 bases each). Trimming took 0 bases from V and 6 from J, leaving 14 bases between them. Per the germline V gene, CDR1 is GTSNPN and CDR2 is SVGIG (reference sequence). The CDR3 consists of 14 residues. CDR3 in amino acids: CAWSVPSGRQTQYF. The CDR3, as DNA: TGTGCCTGGAGTGTACCATCGGGGCGGCAGACCCAGTACTTC.

The V call is TRBV5-1, the J call TRBJ2-3; weak D call: TRBD1 (5 bases). Deletions cut 4 bases from V and 2 bases from J, with 14 bases between. Per the germline V gene, CDR1 is SGHRS and CDR2 is YFSETQ. The CDR3 covers 15 residues. CDR3 protein: CASSTRPTATDTQYF. The CDR3 region has the DNA TGCGCCAGCAGCACCCGCCCGACAGCCACAGATACGCAGTATTTT.

The rearrangement links TRBV11-3 to TRBJ2-2; 11 bases fit TRBD1. The germline CDR1 and CDR2 sequences are SGHNT and YENEEA. The CDR3 consists of 15 residues. Trimming took 5 bases from V and 5 from J; bases not matched to a gene: 4. This CDR3 reads CASSPGTGGTGELFF. The CDR3 nucleotides read TGTGCCAGCAGCCCCGGGACAGGGGGGACCGGGGAGCTGTTTTTT.

The V gene is TRBV7-2, the J gene TRBJ2-1; 13 nucleotides match TRBD2. Trimming took 5 bases from V and 13 from J; bases not matched to a gene: 8. CDR3 length: 14 residues. Germline V gene data show CDR1 as SGHTA and CDR2 as FQGNSA. The CDR3 nucleotides read TGTGCCAGCAGCCACCCGGGACTAGCGGGGCCTCAGTTCTTC. It yields the protein CASSHPGLAGPQFF.

V and J are TRBV5-5 and TRBJ1-5, with D hard to call. The CDR3 is made up of 13 amino acids. Germline CDR1 SGHKS, CDR2 YYEKEE (reference sequence). Deletions cut 2 bases from V and 3 bases from J, with 6 bases between. The CDR3: CASSFLYNQPQHF. DNA of the CDR3: TGTGCCAGCAGCTTTTTGTACAATCAGCCCCAGCATTTT.

In its sample, this clone was seen a few times. The chain uses TRBV7-9 and TRBJ2-4, with unresolved D. This CDR3 is 15 amino acids long. Trimming left V 5 bases short and J 0 bases short, with 11 bases between. Germline CDR1 SEHNR, CDR2 FQNEAQ (reference sequence). The CDR3 DNA is TGTGCCAGCAGCGTGTTTCGCGCAGCCAAAAACATTCAGTACTTC. It codes for CASSVFRAAKNIQYF.

The genes are TRBV7-9 and TRBJ2-7, with D possibly TRBD1 on 5 matching bases. The V end lost 1 base, the J end lost 5 bases, and 12 bases lay between the germline ends. The V gene's germline CDR1 is SEHNR and CDR2 FQNEAQ (reference sequence). The CDR3 extends over 14 amino acids. CDR3 residues: CASSLGSVGDEQYF. CDR3 sequence (DNA): TGTGCCAGCAGCTTAGGTTCCGTAGGGGACGAGCAGTACTTC.

This rearrangement joins TRBV30 to TRBJ1-6; 12 positions match TRBD1. Germline trimming cut 2 bases from V and 13 bases from J; bases unmatched to any gene: 9. The CDR3 is 15 amino acids. In germline, CDR1 is GTSNPN, CDR2 SVGIG (reference sequence). The CDR3 loop is CAWSRPGTGGDPLHF. The DNA of the CDR3 is TGTGCCTGGAGTCGACCCGGGACAGGGGGCGATCCCCTCCACTTT.

The chain links TRBV13 to TRBJ1-2; D perhaps matches TRBD1 (6 bases). The CDR3 has 14 amino acids. The germline V gene encodes CDR1 PRHDT and CDR2 FYEKMQ (reference sequence). V lost 2 bases, J lost 7 bases, and 14 bases lay in between. CDR3 nucleotide sequence: TGTGCCAGCAGCTTAAACAGGGCTAGTCCTGGCTACACCTTC. Protein sequence: CASSLNRASPGYTF.

The V call is TRBV6-5, the J call TRBJ2-7; D gene unclear. Germline CDR1 is MNHEY and CDR2 is SVGAGI. The CDR3 consists of 12 residues. The germline V and J ends were trimmed by 2 bases and 6 bases, with 8 bases remaining between them. The CDR3 reads CASSYPRVEQYF. The DNA for the CDR3 is TGTGCCAGCAGTTACCCCCGGGTCGAGCAGTACTTC.

This chain links TRBV18 with TRBJ2-3; D is perhaps TRBD2 (6 bases). Germline V CDR1 and CDR2: KGHSH, LQKENI. The CDR3 has 14 residues. Trimming cost V 3 bases and J 3 bases, with 10 bases left between them. CDR3 bases: TGTGCCAGCTCACCCATGACTAGTACAGATACGCAGTATTTT. Amino acids: CASSPMTSTDTQYF. The entire variable domain, with the rest obtained from reference TRBV18 and TRBJ2-3, is as follows: NAGVMQNPRHLVRRRGQEARLRCSPMKGHSHVYWYRQLPEEGLKFMVYLQKENIIDESGMPKERFSAEFPKEGPSILRIQQVVRGDSAAYFCASSPMTSTDTQYFGPGTRLTVL.

This chain uses TRBV11-2 with TRBJ1-3; D may be TRBD1 (5 bases). Deletions cut 1 base from V and 0 bases from J, with 7 bases between. CDR3 length equals 15 residues. Per the germline V gene, CDR1 is SGHAT and CDR2 is FQNNGV. The CDR3 reads CASSLVGVSGNTIYF. CDR3 DNA sequence: TGTGCCAGCAGCTTAGTAGGGGTCTCTGGAAACACCATATATTTT.

This chain connects TRBV19 to TRBJ1-4; 11 bases align to TRBD1. The CDR3 length is 20 residues. Germline CDR1 reads LNHDA; CDR2 reads SQIVND (reference sequence). After removal of 6 bases from V and 5 bases from J, the junction contained 20 bases not matched to a gene. CDR3 loop: CASRTGTGGMLGAQNEKLFF. The CDR3 DNA reads as TGTGCCAGTAGAACGGGGACAGGGGGGATGCTAGGGGCCCAAAATGAAAAACTGTTTTTT.

The DNA for the CDR3 is TGTGCCAGCGGAGGGAGGGCTAGCGGCACAGATACGCAGTATTTT. This codes for CASGGRASGTDTQYF. J is TRBJ2-3 and V is TRBV2, with 7 bases that match TRBD2. The CDR3 is 15 amino acids. V lost 8 bases and J lost 1; bases outside the gene matches: 9. The germline gives CDR1 SNHLY, CDR2 FYNNEI.

The V gene is TRBV7-2, the J gene TRBJ1-2; 7 bases are a match to TRBD1. Germline lookup yields CDR1 SGHTA and CDR2 FQGNSA. CDR3 length equals 14 residues. After removal of 7 bases from V and 1 base from J, the junction contained 6 bases not matched to a gene. This CDR3 is CASTRDSNNYGYTF. The DNA of the CDR3 is TGTGCCAGCACCCGGGACAGTAATAACTATGGCTACACCTTC.

This clone has only a few counts. The chain carries TRBV2 and TRBJ2-2; D might be TRBD1 or TRBD2, each matching 5 bases. V was shortened by 3 bases and J by 0 bases, with 14 bases between the two germline ends. The germline V gene encodes CDR1 SNHLY and CDR2 FYNNEI. The CDR3 runs to 17 residues. CDR3 loop: CASSDYGGNSNTGELFF. DNA of the CDR3: TGTGCCAGCAGTGATTATGGGGGAAATTCGAACACCGGGGAGCTGTTTTTT.

This chain uses TRBV9 with TRBJ1-5; D gene unclear. From germline, CDR1 is SGDLS and CDR2 YYNGEE. The CDR3 contains 14 residues. Trimming left V 3 bases short and J 3 bases short, with 10 bases between. CDR3 region: CASSAKGYNQPQHF. The CDR3 DNA reads as TGTGCCAGCAGCGCGAAGGGTTACAATCAGCCCCAGCATTTT.

The chain joins TRBV6-5 to TRBJ1-6; TRBD1 agrees at 7 bases. The V segment lost 6 bases and the J segment 7 bases; nucleotides outside the gene matches: 6. The CDR3 consists of 14 residues. Germline CDR1 is MNHEY and CDR2 is SVGAGI. The CDR3 loop reads CASRMGRGNSPLHF. CDR3 in DNA: TGTGCCAGCAGGATGGGCAGGGGGAATTCACCCCTCCACTTT.

This clone was counted a few times. The V call is TRBV7-9, the J call TRBJ2-1, with TRBD2 matching over 11 bases. V was pared by 4 bases and J by 8 bases, with 7 bases of the junction left unmatched. CDR3 length: 15 residues. Germline V gene data show CDR1 as SEHNR and CDR2 as FQNEAQ (reference sequence). The CDR3 region has the DNA TGTGCCAGCAGCTCAATAGCGGGAGGGCCCCATGAGCAGTTCTTC. Protein product: CASSSIAGGPHEQFF.

The V gene is TRBV11-3, the J gene TRBJ1-2; unclear D gene. CDR3 length: 13 amino acids. CDR1 is SGHNT and CDR2 is YENEEA in the germline V gene. V dropped 0 bases and J dropped 7 bases, with 9 bases sitting between them. The DNA of the CDR3 is TGTGCCAGCAGCTTAGACAGCTTCTGTGGCTACACCTTC. It yields the protein CASSLDSFCGYTF.

The chain has TRBV19 and TRBJ2-5; D might be TRBD2 (6 bases). The V and J ends lost 10 bases and 2 bases respectively, with 14 bases between them. This CDR3 region has 13 residues. Germline CDR1 LNHDA, CDR2 SQIVND (reference sequence). CDR3 nucleotide sequence: TGTGCCACCTCTCCGGAGGGTCAAGAGACCCAGTACTTC. Amino acid sequence: CATSPEGQETQYF.

This clone was seen more than once but under ten times. The chain combines TRBV15 with TRBJ1-5; 7 positions agree with TRBD1. V shed 0 bases, J shed 5 bases, and the junction held 4 bases outside the gene matches. The CDR3 totals 15 residues. The germline V gene has CDR1 LNHNV and CDR2 YYDKDF (reference sequence). The CDR3 DNA sequence: TGTGCCACCAGCAGAGAGACAGGGTCTCATCAGCCCCAGCATTTT. This encodes CATSRETGSHQPQHF. Variable domain in full (rest from reference TRBV15 and TRBJ1-5): DAMVIQNPRYQVTQFGKPVTLSCSQTLNHNVMYWYQQKSSQAPKLLFHYYDKDFNNEADTPDNFQSRRPNTSFCFLDIRSPGLGDTAMYLCATSRETGSHQPQHFGDGTRLSIL.

This chain joins TRBV7-2 and TRBJ2-3, with unresolved D. Looked up from germline, CDR1 is SGHTA and CDR2 is FQGNSA. The CDR3 is made up of 15 amino acids. Trimming stripped 2 bases from V and 5 bases from J, with 14 bases between. The CDR3 region has the DNA TGTGCCAGCAGCTTAAGTCGGACCAGACAAGATACGCAGTATTTT. Translated, it gives CASSLSRTRQDTQYF.

The J gene is TRBJ2-7, the V gene TRBV30, with D uncertain. V was cut by 0 bases and J by 6 bases, with 9 bases left in between. CDR3 size: 12 residues. Germline CDR1 is GTSNPN and CDR2 is SVGIG (reference sequence). CDR3 in amino acids: CAWSVRPIEQYF. The CDR3 DNA follows: TGTGCCTGGAGTGTACGTCCGATCGAGCAGTACTTC.

The CDR3 is CASSLTRHRGQPQHF. The CDR3 DNA is TGTGCCAGCAGCTTAACGAGGCACAGAGGCCAGCCCCAGCATTTT. This chain connects TRBV7-8 to TRBJ1-5; D gene uncertain. The germline CDR1 and CDR2 sequences are SGHVS and FQNEAQ. Trimming shortened V by 2 bases and J by 7 bases, and 15 bases separated the two germline ends. The CDR3 loop spans 15 amino acids.